This T cell receptor (beta chain) was observed in a study of shared clonotypes between healthy human individuals. Whole-study findings and limits: Shared clonotypes across all four donors exceeded non-shared ones in generation probability.

Per the germline V gene, CDR1 is SGHRS and CDR2 is YFSETQ. The ends were cut back, 2 bases at V and 1 base at J, with 21 bases in the middle. The CDR3 has 18 amino acids. Comment on this clone: Its target is not known.

In the naive CD8 group, cells lacked CD45RO and were positively selected for CCR7, so terminally differentiated effector memory CD45RA+ cells were left out. Sequencing used immunoSEQ multiplex PCR; TCRdb keeps in-frame clones, though not all of them. The table records about 2 million clones, over 85% of them present only once. The gene calls are TRBV5-1 and TRBJ2-5; D gene uncertain. The sequence came from a young man in good health. Material for sequencing was naive CD8+ T cells sorted from blood. The CDR3 is CASSFTTVARPPQETQYF. The CDR3 nucleotides read TGCGCCAGCAGCTTCACCACGGTGGCACGTCCACCCCAAGAGACCCAGTACTTC.